The sequence of this T cell receptor beta chain was determined in a study of control samples from healthy donors and cancer patients. This CDR3 has 14 amino acids. CDR1 is SGHTA and CDR2 is FQGNSA in the germline V gene. V was trimmed by 1 base and J by 6 bases, leaving 7 bases between them. Here immunoSEQ multiplex PCR was the method, and the copy in TCRdb shows in-frame clones only, minus some. This sample has 120,000 or so clones, with around 87% found just once. The sequence derives from a man aged 60-69 years in good health. The material sequenced was blood. The J gene is TRBJ1-6, the V gene TRBV7-2, with D uncertain. In DNA, the CDR3 is TGTGCCAGCAGCTTAGGGCCAGTTAATTCACCCCTCCACTTT. Translated, it gives CASSLGPVNSPLHF.